The T cell receptor (beta chain) under discussion was sequenced for a study of cytomegalovirus exposure and HLA in healthy donors. V lost 4 bases to trimming and J lost 7 bases, with 16 bases between them. This CDR3 has 14 residues. Germline V lookup: CDR1 MGHRA, CDR2 YSYEKL. Profiled with immunoSEQ multiplex PCR; TCRdb holds only in-frame clones, not every one. This table holds some 170,000 clones, 95% to 96% found once. This chain links TRBV4-1 with TRBJ2-5; D perhaps matches TRBD1 (5 bases). The sequence was collected from a woman between 18 and 29 years old in good health and CMV-seronegative. Material for sequencing was PBMCs. The CDR3 DNA sequence: TGCGCCAGCAGCCCCCAGCCCGACCAGGGGACCCAGTACTTC. As protein: CASSPQPDQGTQYF.